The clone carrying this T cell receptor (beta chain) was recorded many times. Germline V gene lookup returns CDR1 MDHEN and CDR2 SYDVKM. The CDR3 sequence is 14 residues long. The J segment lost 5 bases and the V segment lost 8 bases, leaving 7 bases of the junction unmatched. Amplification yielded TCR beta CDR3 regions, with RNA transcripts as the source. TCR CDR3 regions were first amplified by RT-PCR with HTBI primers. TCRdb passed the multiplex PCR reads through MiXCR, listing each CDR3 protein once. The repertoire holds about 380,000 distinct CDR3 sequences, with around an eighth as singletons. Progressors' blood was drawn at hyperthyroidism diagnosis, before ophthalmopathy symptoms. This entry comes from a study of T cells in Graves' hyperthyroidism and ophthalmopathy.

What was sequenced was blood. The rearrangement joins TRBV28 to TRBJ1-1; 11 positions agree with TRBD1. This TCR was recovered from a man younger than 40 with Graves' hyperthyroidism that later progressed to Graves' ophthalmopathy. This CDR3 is CASLGQGANTEAFF. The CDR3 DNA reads TGTGCCAGCCTAGGACAGGGGGCGAATACTGAAGCTTTCTTT.